One T cell receptor beta chain is described in this entry. Its antigen is unidentified. Germline V gives CDR1 LNHNV, CDR2 YYDKDF (reference sequence). CDR3 length: 16 amino acids. The junction had 6 bases not matched to a gene; V was cut back by 0 bases and J by 4 bases. TCRdb called the RT-PCR reads again in MiXCR, with one record for every CDR3 protein. The top ten clones hold 7.8% of a sample with a few hundred thousand distinct CDR3 sequences, 12% of them seen once. This entry comes from a study of response to subunit inactivated influenza vaccine. Study-wide results and caveats: Authors suggested each seasonal influenza vaccination recruits few new T cells.

The chain couples TRBV15 to TRBJ2-5, with TRBD2 matching over 9 bases. The material sequenced was non-naive T cells sorted from PBMCs, taken around 15 days before vaccination. This sequence originates from a man aged 50 to 59 who received an inactivated influenza vaccine. The CDR3 reads CATSRERLAGRETQYF. In nucleotides, the CDR3 is TGTGCCACCAGCAGAGAAAGGCTAGCGGGAAGAGAGACCCAGTACTTC. The full variable domain, with the rest looked up from reference TRBV15 and TRBJ2-5, is DAMVIQNPRYQVTQFGKPVTLSCSQTLNHNVMYWYQQKSSQAPKLLFHYYDKDFNNEADTPDNFQSRRPNTSFCFLDIRSPGLGDTAMYLCATSRERLAGRETQYFGPGTRLLVL.